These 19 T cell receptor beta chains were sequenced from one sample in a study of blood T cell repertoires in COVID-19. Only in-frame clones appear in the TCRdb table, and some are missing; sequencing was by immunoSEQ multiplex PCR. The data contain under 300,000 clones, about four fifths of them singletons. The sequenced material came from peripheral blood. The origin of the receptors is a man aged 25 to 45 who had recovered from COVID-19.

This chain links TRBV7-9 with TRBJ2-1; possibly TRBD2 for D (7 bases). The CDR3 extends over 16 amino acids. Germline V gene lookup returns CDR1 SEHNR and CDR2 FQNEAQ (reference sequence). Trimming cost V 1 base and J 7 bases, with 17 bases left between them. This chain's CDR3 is CASSLEGTGGRNEQFF. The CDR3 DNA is TGTGCCAGCAGCTTAGAGGGTACGGGGGGCCGGAATGAGCAGTTCTTC.

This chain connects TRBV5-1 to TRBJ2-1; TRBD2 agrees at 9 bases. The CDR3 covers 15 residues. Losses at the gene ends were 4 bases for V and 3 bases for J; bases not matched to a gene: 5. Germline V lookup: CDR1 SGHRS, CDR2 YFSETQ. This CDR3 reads CASSTGGGVYNEQFF. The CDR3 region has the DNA TGCGCCAGCAGCACCGGCGGGGGGGTCTACAATGAGCAGTTCTTC. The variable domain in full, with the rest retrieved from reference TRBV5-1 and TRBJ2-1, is KAGVTQTPRYLIKTRGQQVTLSCSPISGHRSVSWYQQTPGQGLQFLFEYFSETQRNKGNFPGRFSGRQFSNSRSEMNVSTLELGDSALYLCASSTGGGVYNEQFFGPGTRLTVL.

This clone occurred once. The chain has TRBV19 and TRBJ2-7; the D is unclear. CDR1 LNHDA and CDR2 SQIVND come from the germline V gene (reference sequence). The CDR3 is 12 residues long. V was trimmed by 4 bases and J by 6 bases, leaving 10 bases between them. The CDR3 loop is CASSTPSLEQYF. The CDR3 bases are TGTGCCAGTAGTACCCCCTCTCTCGAGCAGTACTTC. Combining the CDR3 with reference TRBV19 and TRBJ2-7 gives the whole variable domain DGGITQSPKYLFRKEGQNVTLSCEQNLNHDAMYWYRQDPGQGLRLIYYSQIVNDFQKGDIAEGYSVSREKKESFPLTVTSAQKNPTAFYLCASSTPSLEQYFGPGTRLTVT.

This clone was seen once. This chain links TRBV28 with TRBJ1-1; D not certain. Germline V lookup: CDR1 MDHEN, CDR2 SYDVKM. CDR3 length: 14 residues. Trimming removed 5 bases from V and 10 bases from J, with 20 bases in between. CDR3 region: CASSPPLGRLAAFF. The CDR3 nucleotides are TGTGCCAGCAGTCCCCCCCTAGGCCGGTTGGCAGCTTTCTTT.

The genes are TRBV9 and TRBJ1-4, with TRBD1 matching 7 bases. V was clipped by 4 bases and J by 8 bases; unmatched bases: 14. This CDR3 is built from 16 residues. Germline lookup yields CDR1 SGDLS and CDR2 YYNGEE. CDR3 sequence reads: CASSPRTGISMEKLFF. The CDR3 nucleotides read TGTGCCAGCAGCCCTCGGACAGGTATTTCGATGGAAAAACTGTTTTTT.

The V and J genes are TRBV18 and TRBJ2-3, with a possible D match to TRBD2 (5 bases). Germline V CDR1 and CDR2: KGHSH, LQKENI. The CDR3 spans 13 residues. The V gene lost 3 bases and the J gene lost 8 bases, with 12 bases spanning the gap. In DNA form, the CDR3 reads TGTGCCAGCTCACCCCCCGGGGTAGGTACGCAGTATTTT. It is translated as CASSPPGVGTQYF.

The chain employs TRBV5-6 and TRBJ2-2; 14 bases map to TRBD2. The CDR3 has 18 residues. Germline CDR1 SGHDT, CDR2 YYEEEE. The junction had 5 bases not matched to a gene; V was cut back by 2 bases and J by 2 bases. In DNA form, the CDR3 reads TGTGCCAGCAGCTTAGGACTAGCGGGGGGAATTAACACCGGGGAGCTGTTTTTT. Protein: CASSLGLAGGINTGELFF.

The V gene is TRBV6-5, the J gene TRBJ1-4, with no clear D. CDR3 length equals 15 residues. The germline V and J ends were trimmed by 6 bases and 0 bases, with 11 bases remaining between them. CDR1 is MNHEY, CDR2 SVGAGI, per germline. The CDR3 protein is CASRLNSATNEKLFF. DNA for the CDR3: TGTGCCAGCAGGCTAAACTCCGCAACTAATGAAAAACTGTTTTTT.

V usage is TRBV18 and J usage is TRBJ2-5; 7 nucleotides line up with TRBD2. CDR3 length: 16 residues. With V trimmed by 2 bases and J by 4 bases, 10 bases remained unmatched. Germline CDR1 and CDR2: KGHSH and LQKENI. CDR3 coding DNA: TGTGCCAGCTCACCAGTCGGGACTATAATGGGAGAGACCCAGTACTTC. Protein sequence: CASSPVGTIMGETQYF. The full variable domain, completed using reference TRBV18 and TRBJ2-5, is NAGVMQNPRHLVRRRGQEARLRCSPMKGHSHVYWYRQLPEEGLKFMVYLQKENIIDESGMPKERFSAEFPKEGPSILRIQQVVRGDSAAYFCASSPVGTIMGETQYFGPGTRLLVL.

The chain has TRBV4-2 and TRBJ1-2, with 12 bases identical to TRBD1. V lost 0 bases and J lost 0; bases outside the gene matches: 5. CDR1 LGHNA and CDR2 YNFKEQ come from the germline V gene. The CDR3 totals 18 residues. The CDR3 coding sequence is TGTGCCAGCAGCCAAGAAGGGACAGGGGGCATTTCTAACTATGGCTACACCTTC. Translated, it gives CASSQEGTGGISNYGYTF.

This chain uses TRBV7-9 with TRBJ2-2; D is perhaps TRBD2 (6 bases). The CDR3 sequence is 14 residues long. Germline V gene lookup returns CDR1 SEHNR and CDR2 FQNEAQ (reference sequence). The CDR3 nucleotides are TGTGCTCATCCCACCGGCGGGGACACCGGGGAGCTGTTTTTT. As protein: CAHPTGGDTGELFF. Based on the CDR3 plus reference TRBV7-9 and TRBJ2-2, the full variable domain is DTGVSQNPRHKITKRGQNVTFRCDPISEHNRLYWYRQTLGQGPEFLTYFQNEAQLEKSRLLSDRFSAERPKGSFSTLEIQRTEQGDSAMYLCAHPTGGDTGELFFGEGSRLTVL.

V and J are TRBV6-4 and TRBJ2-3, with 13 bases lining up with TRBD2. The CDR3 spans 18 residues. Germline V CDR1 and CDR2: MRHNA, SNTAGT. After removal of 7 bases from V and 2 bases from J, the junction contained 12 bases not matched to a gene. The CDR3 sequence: CASTSPGLAGELTDTQYF. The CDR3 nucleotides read TGTGCCAGCACTTCCCCCGGACTAGCGGGGGAGCTCACAGATACGCAGTATTTT.

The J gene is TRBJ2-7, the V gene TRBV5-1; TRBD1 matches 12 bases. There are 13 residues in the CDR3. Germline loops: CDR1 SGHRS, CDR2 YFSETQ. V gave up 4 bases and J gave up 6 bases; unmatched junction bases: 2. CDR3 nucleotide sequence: TGCGCCAGCAGCCGGGACAGGGGGCGCGAGCAGTACGTC. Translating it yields CASSRDRGREQYV.

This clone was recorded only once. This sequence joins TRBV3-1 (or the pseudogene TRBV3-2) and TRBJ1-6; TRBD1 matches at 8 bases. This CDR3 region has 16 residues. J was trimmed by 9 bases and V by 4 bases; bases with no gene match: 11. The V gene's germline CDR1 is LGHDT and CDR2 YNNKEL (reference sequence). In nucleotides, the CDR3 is TGTGCCAGCAGCCCAAAAACAGGGGGGGACAGTTCACCCCTCCACTTT. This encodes CASSPKTGGDSSPLHF.

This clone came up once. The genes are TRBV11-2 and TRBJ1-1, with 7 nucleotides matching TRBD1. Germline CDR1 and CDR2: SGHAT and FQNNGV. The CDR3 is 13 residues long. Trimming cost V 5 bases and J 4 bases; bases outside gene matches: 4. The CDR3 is CASSRQGFTEAFF. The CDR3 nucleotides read TGTGCCAGCAGCCGACAGGGATTCACTGAAGCTTTCTTT.

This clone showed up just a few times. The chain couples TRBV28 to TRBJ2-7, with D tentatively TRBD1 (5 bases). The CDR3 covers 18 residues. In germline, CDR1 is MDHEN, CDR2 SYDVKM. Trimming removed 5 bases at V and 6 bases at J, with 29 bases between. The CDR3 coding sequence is TGTGCCAGCAGTGATTCTCCTCACAGGCAGGTCGTTTTGCGCGAGCAGTACGTC. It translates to CASSDSPHRQVVLREQYV.

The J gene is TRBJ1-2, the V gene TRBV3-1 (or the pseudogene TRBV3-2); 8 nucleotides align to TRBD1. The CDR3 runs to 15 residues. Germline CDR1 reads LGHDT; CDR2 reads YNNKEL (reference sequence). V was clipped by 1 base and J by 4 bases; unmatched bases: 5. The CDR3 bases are TGTGCCAGCAGCCAAGTGGACAGGGCGTTCTATGGCTACACCTTC. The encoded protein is CASSQVDRAFYGYTF.

The CDR3: CASRRGGFGETQYF. The CDR3 nucleotides are TGTGCCAGCAGGAGGGGGGGATTTGGGGAGACCCAGTACTTC. The chain carries TRBV27 and TRBJ2-5; TRBD2 might be the D (7 bases). Germline V CDR1 and CDR2: MNHEY, SMNVEV (reference sequence). The CDR3 loop spans 14 amino acids. V was pared by 6 bases and J by 5 bases, with 16 bases between.

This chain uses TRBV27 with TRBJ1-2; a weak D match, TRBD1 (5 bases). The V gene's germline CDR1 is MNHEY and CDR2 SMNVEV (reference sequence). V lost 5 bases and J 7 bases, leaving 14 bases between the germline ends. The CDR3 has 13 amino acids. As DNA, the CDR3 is TGTGCCAGCAGTCCGGCCGGGGGGGTTGGCTACACCTTC. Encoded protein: CASSPAGGVGYTF.